The rows below give T cell receptor beta chains drawn from one sample of a study of T cells in localized non-small cell lung cancer. Produced via immunoSEQ multiplex PCR; TCRdb's table is partial and in-frame only. This sample carries approximately 1,000 clones, 23% of them seen once, and the ten largest clones take about 20%. This specimen was normal lung tissue next to the tumor, taken before any cancer treatment. The receptors shown here come from an older male donor with stage I lung adenocarcinoma. CDR3s include the opening cysteine and the closing phenylalanine or tryptophan. A D gene is named only where the DNA matches it firmly. Rows may omit the clone size; those that give it use once, few, many or a size class.

.	TRBV6-8	TRBJ2-1	.	CAIGKGEPHEQFF	TGTGCCATCGGGAAAGGGGAGCCCCATGAGCAGTTCTTC
once	TRBV10-2	TRBJ2-7	.	CASSEIKRSRYEQYF	TGCGCCAGCAGTGAAATAAAGCGGTCCCGCTACGAGCAGTACTTC
few	TRBV6-8	TRBJ2-7	TRBD1	CASRVYRGPYEQYF	TGTGCCAGCAGGGTTTACAGGGGGCCCTACGAGCAGTACTTC
few	TRBV28	TRBJ1-1	TRBD1	CASRFPPGQGAPEAFF	TGTGCCAGCAGATTCCCCCCCGGGCAGGGGGCCCCTGAAGCTTTCTTT
large	TRBV28	TRBJ2-7	TRBD2	CASRTTSGRAYEQYF	TGTGCCAGCAGGACGACTAGCGGGAGGGCCTACGAGCAGTACTTC
few	TRBV11-3	TRBJ2-1	TRBD1	CASSPGQDVYNEQFF	TGTGCCAGCAGCCCCGGACAGGACGTTTACAATGAGCAGTTCTTC
.	TRBV6-8	TRBJ1-2	.	CASSYSDYGYTF	TGTGCCAGCAGTTACTCCGATTATGGCTACACCTTC
.	TRBV10-2	TRBJ2-5	.	CASSSHLSETQYF	TGCGCCAGCAGCTCCCACCTTTCCGAGACCCAGTACTTC
.	TRBV5-1	TRBJ2-5	TRBD2	CASSLAGLAEETQYF	TGCGCCAGCAGCTTGGCGGGACTAGCGGAAGAGACCCAGTACTTC
few	TRBV28	TRBJ1-5	.	CASRGRTPYSNQPQHF	TGTGCCAGCCGTGGACGGACCCCCTATAGCAATCAGCCCCAGCATTTT
medium-sized	TRBV11-3	TRBJ1-4	TRBD1	CASSPSNTGAFEEKLFF	TGTGCCAGCAGCCCGTCGAATACAGGGGCGTTCGAAGAAAAACTGTTTTTT
.	TRBV19	TRBJ1-5	TRBD1	CASSIAQGGGQPQHF	TGTGCCAGTAGTATAGCACAGGGGGGGGGTCAGCCCCAGCATTTT
few	TRBV28	TRBJ2-7	TRBD1	CASSLPGTGGREQYF	TGTGCCAGCAGCCTACCGGGGACAGGGGGTCGGGAGCAGTACTTC
few	TRBV11-3	TRBJ2-7	TRBD1	CASSLMDRDYEQYF	TGTGCCAGCAGCTTAATGGACAGGGACTACGAGCAGTACTTC
.	TRBV9	TRBJ1-3	TRBD1	CASSATGQGLAGNTIYF	TGTGCCAGCAGCGCAACCGGACAGGGACTTGCTGGAAACACCATATATTTT
few	TRBV9	TRBJ2-7	TRBD2	CASSVQREDTEQYF	TGTGCCAGCAGTGTTCAGCGGGAGGATACCGAGCAGTACTTC
.	TRBV2	TRBJ1-2	.	CASSGIEVGYTF	TGTGCCAGCAGTGGTATAGAGGTTGGCTACACCTTC
.	TRBV10-3	TRBJ1-2	.	CAIRPAGGDYGYTF	TGTGCCATCAGGCCCGCCGGGGGCGACTATGGCTACACCTTC
.	TRBV6-8	TRBJ1-5	.	CASRGGLLRGNQPQHF	TGTGCCAGCAGGGGAGGACTCCTCCGAGGCAATCAGCCCCAGCATTTT
few	TRBV30	TRBJ2-2	TRBD1	CAWSDRGRETGELFF	TGTGCCTGGAGTGACAGGGGGCGAGAAACCGGGGAGCTGTTTTTT
.	TRBV18	TRBJ2-1	.	CASSLLQDNEQFF	TGTGCCAGCTCCCTCCTCCAAGACAATGAGCAGTTCTTC
.	TRBV11-3	TRBJ2-3	TRBD1	CASSSKGQLKEDTQYF	TGTGCCAGCAGCTCGAAGGGACAGCTTAAGGAAGATACGCAGTATTTT